The clone carrying this T cell receptor (beta chain) has just a few counts. The antigen is not known. The length of the CDR3 is 16 residues. The germline V gene has CDR1 MNHNY and CDR2 SVGAGI (reference sequence). V lost 2 bases and J lost 0, with 14 bases in between. This sample is part of a study of post-analysis software for immune sequencing data. Study summary: Recorded subtypes: relapsing-remitting, secondary progressive, progressive-relapsing; some patients unannotated. General study findings and limits: About five TRBV segments were more frequent in patients than controls; TRBV5-6, TRBV5-1 and TRBV20-1 belonged to this group.

Prepared TCR beta cDNA libraries contained unique molecular identifiers. TCRdb independently ran MiXCR on the PCR reads; one entry per CDR3 protein. The table has roughly 400,000 distinct CDR3 sequences, 39% seen once. The sequence came from a girl aged 2 to 10 with multiple sclerosis. The source material was blood. The chain employs TRBV6-6 and TRBJ2-7, with D perhaps matching TRBD1 (6 bases). In DNA, the CDR3 is TGTGCCAGCAGTTACGCCTCTCGGGACAACTCCTACGAGCAGTACTTC. Encoded protein: CASSYASRDNSYEQYF.